The TCR beta chain described here comes from a study of blood T cell repertoires in COVID-19. For the study at large: Samples taken during acute and convalescent COVID-19 were collected in the United States, Italy and Spain. T cells, B-cell-depleted T cells, or PBMCs supplied cDNA or gDNA.

Per the authors' pipeline: Quantification of nucleated cells was approximated via reference gene primer amplification. TCRdb's table, derived via immunoSEQ multiplex PCR, lists solely in-frame clones and lacks some. Clone size and the V and J calls come from that table; the DNA yielded D and trimming. This table has around 88,000 clones, around nine tenths appearing once. Looked up from germline, CDR1 is MNHEY and CDR2 is SVGAGI. The CDR3 is 13 amino acids. Trimming pared 5 bases from V and 3 bases from J, leaving 11 bases between. This rearrangement joins TRBV6-5 to TRBJ2-7, with a weak D call TRBD1 (6 bases). Sequenced: peripheral blood. This TCR was recovered from a man aged 60 to 69 with acute or convalescent COVID-19. In DNA form, the CDR3 reads TGTGCCAGCAGTACGGACAGTAACTACGAGCAGTACTTC. Translated, it gives CASSTDSNYEQYF.